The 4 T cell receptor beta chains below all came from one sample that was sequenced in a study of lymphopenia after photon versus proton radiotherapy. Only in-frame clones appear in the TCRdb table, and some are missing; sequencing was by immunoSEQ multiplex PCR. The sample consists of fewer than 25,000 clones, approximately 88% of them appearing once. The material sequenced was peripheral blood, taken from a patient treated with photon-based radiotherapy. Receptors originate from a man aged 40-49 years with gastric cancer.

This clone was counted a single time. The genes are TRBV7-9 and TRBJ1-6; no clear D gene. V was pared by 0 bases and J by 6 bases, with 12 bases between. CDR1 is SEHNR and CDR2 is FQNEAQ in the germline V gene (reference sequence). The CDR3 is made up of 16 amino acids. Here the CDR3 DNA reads TGTGCCAGCAGCTTAGCGCACAGAGAGGTTAATTCACCCCTCCACTTT. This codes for CASSLAHREVNSPLHF.

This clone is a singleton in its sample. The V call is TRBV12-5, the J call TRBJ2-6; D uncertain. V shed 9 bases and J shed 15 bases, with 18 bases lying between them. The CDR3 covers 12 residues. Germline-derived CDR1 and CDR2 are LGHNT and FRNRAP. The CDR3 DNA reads TGTGCTAGCACTAAAACCCAAGATTACCTGACTTTC. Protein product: CASTKTQDYLTF.

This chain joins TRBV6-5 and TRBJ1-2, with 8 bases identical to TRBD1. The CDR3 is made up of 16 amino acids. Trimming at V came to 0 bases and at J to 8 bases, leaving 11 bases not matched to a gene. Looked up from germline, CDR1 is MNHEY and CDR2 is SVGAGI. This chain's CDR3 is CASSYSDRDPASGYTF. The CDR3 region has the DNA TGTGCCAGCAGTTACTCGGACAGGGACCCTGCGAGCGGCTACACCTTC.

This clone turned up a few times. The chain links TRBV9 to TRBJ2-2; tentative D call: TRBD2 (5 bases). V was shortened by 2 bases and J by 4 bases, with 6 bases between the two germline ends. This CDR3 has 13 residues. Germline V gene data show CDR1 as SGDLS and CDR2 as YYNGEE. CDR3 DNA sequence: TGTGCCAGCAGCGTGGGGAGCACCGGGGAGCTGTTTTTT. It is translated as CASSVGSTGELFF. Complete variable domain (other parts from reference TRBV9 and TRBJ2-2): DSGVTQTPKHLITATGQRVTLRCSPRSGDLSVYWYQQSLDQGLQFLIQYYNGEERAKGNILERFSAQQFPDLHSELNLSSLELGDSALYFCASSVGSTGELFFGEGSRLTVL.